Described below is a single TCR beta chain sequence and its context. This sample is part of a study of blood T cell repertoires in COVID-19. In the source study's methods: Amplification with reference gene primers provided the estimates of nucleated cell counts. Assay: immunoSEQ multiplex PCR; the TCRdb copy retains only in-frame clones and omits some. From that table come the V and J calls and clone size; the DNA was used to work out D and trimming. The table has some 250,000 clones, around 87% seen once; the top ten hold 2.5% to 3.5%. The CDR3 length is 12 residues. V was clipped by 6 bases and J by 6 bases, with 10 bases between them. In germline, CDR1 is SNHLY, CDR2 FYNNEI.

The sequenced material came from peripheral blood. The chain uses TRBV2 and TRBJ2-3; D possibly corresponds to TRBD2 (6 bases). The TCR originated in a woman in her 30s who had recovered from COVID-19. CDR3 protein: CASRRDSDTQYF. The CDR3 DNA reads as TGTGCCAGCAGGAGGGACTCCGATACGCAGTATTTT.